A selection of T cell receptor beta chains follows, all from one sample in a study of regulatory T cells in long-lasting Graves disease. TCRdb reprocessed the multiplex PCR reads via MiXCR and lists one record per CDR3 protein. The sample contains approximately 350,000 distinct CDR3 sequences, 16% of which appear only once. The same data also went into a second study, on T cells in Graves' hyperthyroidism and ophthalmopathy.

Here the sequenced sample was peripheral blood mononuclear cells (PBMCs), taken at new diagnosis, from a patient treated with antithyroid drugs. These receptors were collected from a man aged 35 to 55 with Graves disease. The CDR3 runs from the conserved cysteine through the conserved F or W. Each record gives: V gene, J gene, clone size, D gene, CDR3 protein, CDR3 DNA. A D gene is named only where the DNA matches it firmly. Part of the rows lack a size; the others show once, few, many or a class for expanded clones.

v_call: TRBV12-3/TRBV12-4; j_call: TRBJ1-4; clone_size: many; d_call: TRBD1; cdr3_aa: CASSEQGLYEKLFF; cdr3_nt: TGTGCCAGCAGCGAACAGGGGCTTTATGAAAAACTGTTTTTT
v_call: TRBV28; j_call: TRBJ2-1; clone_size: many; d_call: NA; cdr3_aa: CASSLGRMGSYNEQFF; cdr3_nt: TGTGCCAGCAGTTTGGGGAGAATGGGCTCCTACAATGAGCAGTTCTTC
v_call: TRBV20-1; j_call: TRBJ2-1; clone_size: NA; d_call: NA; cdr3_aa: CSARFGFLGNEQFF; cdr3_nt: TGCAGTGCTAGATTCGGGTTTCTTGGGAATGAGCAGTTCTTC
v_call: TRBV3-1; j_call: TRBJ2-3; clone_size: NA; d_call: NA; cdr3_aa: CASSQELRGTTDTQYF; cdr3_nt: TGTGCCAGCAGCCAGGAGTTGCGGGGAACCACAGATACGCAGTATTTT
v_call: TRBV7-2; j_call: TRBJ2-3; clone_size: many; d_call: NA; cdr3_aa: CASSWVISYTDTQYF; cdr3_nt: TGTGCCAGCAGCTGGGTGATTAGCTACACAGATACGCAGTATTTT
v_call: TRBV27; j_call: TRBJ2-5; clone_size: many; d_call: TRBD2; cdr3_aa: CASSLSSLAGTETQYF; cdr3_nt: TGTGCCAGCAGTTTATCGTCCCTAGCGGGGACGGAGACCCAGTACTTC
v_call: TRBV6-2/TRBV6-3; j_call: TRBJ1-1; clone_size: few; d_call: NA; cdr3_aa: CASRRDGHTEAFF; cdr3_nt: TGTGCCAGCAGAAGGGACGGACACACTGAAGCTTTCTTT
v_call: TRBV12-5; j_call: TRBJ2-1; clone_size: many; d_call: TRBD2; cdr3_aa: CASGLVLTLAGGLNEQFF; cdr3_nt: TGTGCTAGTGGTTTGGTACTAACCCTAGCGGGGGGGTTAAATGAGCAGTTCTTC
v_call: TRBV6-1; j_call: TRBJ2-1; clone_size: NA; d_call: NA; cdr3_aa: CASRPRNNEQFF; cdr3_nt: TGTGCCAGCAGACCTCGCAACAATGAGCAGTTCTTC
v_call: TRBV3-1; j_call: TRBJ1-6; clone_size: many; d_call: NA; cdr3_aa: CASSPQHARNNSPLHF; cdr3_nt: TGTGCCAGCAGCCCTCAACACGCGAGGAATAATTCACCCCTCCACTTT